One sample yielded the 29 T cell receptor beta chains listed below, sequenced in a study of neurological immune-mediated disorders (dated by TCRdb to about 2019). The library was built by means of 5' RACE. TCRdb records Illumina HiSeq 2500 as the sequencer. TCRdb ran its own pipeline on the public reads, namely fastp trimming at Q25 and MiXCR clone calling, and kept in-frame beta chains. Entries that share a CDR3 protein sequence are merged under the most common genes and DNA. The sample profile shows roughly 100,000 distinct CDR3 sequences; 3.5% of them were found once. The ten top clones hold 5.5% to 6.5% of the sample. The sample was PBMCs. The receptors stem from a woman between 18 and 30 years old with multiple sclerosis.

In its sample, this clonotype was seen many times. The chain has TRBV6-5 and TRBJ1-3; D remains ambiguous. CDR1 and CDR2 from the germline V gene are MNHEY and SVGAGI. The CDR3 consists of 16 residues. The germline V and J ends were trimmed by 0 bases and 0 bases, with 9 bases remaining between them. The CDR3 spells CASSYSRQVSGNTIYF. The CDR3 DNA reads TGTGCCAGCAGTTACTCCCGACAAGTCTCTGGAAACACCATATATTTT.

The table lists this clonotype with many counts. The chain employs TRBV12-3 or TRBV12-4 and TRBJ1-2; D is unresolved. The CDR3 has 13 residues. V shed 5 bases and J shed 4 bases, with 11 bases lying between them. CDR3 sequence reads: CASSPGRLYGYTF. Here the CDR3 DNA reads TGTGCCAGCAGTCCTGGACGGCTCTATGGCTACACCTTC.

This clonotype was counted ten times or more. The rearrangement links TRBV7-6 to TRBJ2-7, with a tentative D call TRBD1 (5 bases). The CDR3 runs to 13 residues. Between the trimmed V and J ends, which lost 0 bases and 7 bases, there was a span of 10 bases. CDR1 is SGHVS, CDR2 FNYEAQ, per germline. The CDR3 protein is CASSLALGEEQYF. The CDR3 DNA is TGTGCCAGCAGCTTAGCGTTAGGGGAAGAGCAGTACTTC.

This clonotype appeared many times. This sequence joins TRBV5-6 and TRBJ1-1; possibly TRBD1 for D (5 bases). The CDR3 spans 15 residues. From germline, CDR1 is SGHDT and CDR2 YYEEEE. Between the trimmed V and J ends, which lost 4 bases and 2 bases, there was a span of 15 bases. DNA for the CDR3: TGTGCCAGCAGCGGGTACCGGGACCGCAACACTGAAGCTTTCTTT. Translation: CASSGYRDRNTEAFF.

This clonotype has a count of ten or more. The rearrangement joins TRBV20-1 to TRBJ2-1; D unclear. V was cut by 6 bases and J by 7 bases, with 22 bases left in between. Germline V lookup: CDR1 DFQATT, CDR2 SNEGSKA (reference sequence). This CDR3 has 15 residues. The CDR3 reads CSAVAAYEAYNEQFF. The CDR3 DNA sequence: TGCAGTGCCGTCGCAGCCTACGAAGCGTATAATGAGCAGTTCTTC.

This clonotype was counted many times. V is TRBV18 and J is TRBJ2-7; maybe TRBD1 (6 bases). CDR3 length: 13 amino acids. Germline V gives CDR1 KGHSH, CDR2 LQKENI. The V end was cut by 4 bases, the J end by 7 bases, with 14 bases between. The CDR3 DNA reads TGTGCCAGCTCACAAGGGACATTGGGGGAGCAGTACTTC. This sequence encodes CASSQGTLGEQYF.

Only a few counts were recorded for this clonotype. The J gene is TRBJ2-2, the V gene TRBV12-3 or TRBV12-4; D is unresolved. V was pared by 3 bases and J by 6 bases, with 8 bases between. The CDR3 spans 13 residues. In DNA, the CDR3 is TGTGCCAGCAGTTTCAAGGGCGCCGGGGAGCTGTTTTTT. Its protein product is CASSFKGAGELFF.

This clonotype has at least ten counts. This chain joins TRBV5-1 and TRBJ2-1, with D tentatively TRBD1 (6 bases). Per germline, CDR1 SGHRS and CDR2 YFSETQ. The CDR3 consists of 14 residues. V lost 6 bases and J lost 1, with 11 bases in between. CDR3 bases: TGCGCCAGCAATTTAGGACAGTCCTACAATGAGCAGTTCTTC. It specifies CASNLGQSYNEQFF.

This clonotype occurred many times. The chain is built from TRBV15 and TRBJ2-7, with 7 bases aligning to TRBD2. The ends lost 0 bases at V and 2 bases at J; junction bases unmatched: 4. The CDR3 length is 15 residues. Germline loops: CDR1 LNHNV, CDR2 YYDKDF (reference sequence). In DNA form, the CDR3 reads TGTGCCACCAGCAGAGATGTTGGGGGGGCCTACGAGCAGTACTTC. Its translation is CATSRDVGGAYEQYF. Full variable domain (rest looked up from reference TRBV15 and TRBJ2-7): DAMVIQNPRYQVTQFGKPVTLSCSQTLNHNVMYWYQQKSSQAPKLLFHYYDKDFNNEADTPDNFQSRRPNTSFCFLDIRSPGLGDTAMYLCATSRDVGGAYEQYFGPGTRLTVT.

This clonotype was found many times. The rearrangement links TRBV12-3 or TRBV12-4 to TRBJ2-1; D is unclear. This CDR3 comprises 14 residues. Trimming removed 2 bases from V and 2 bases from J, with 7 bases in between. The CDR3 DNA sequence: TGTGCCAGCAGTTTACTAGATACCTACAATGAGCAGTTCTTC. Translating it yields CASSLLDTYNEQFF.

The V and J genes are TRBV20-1 and TRBJ1-2; a possible D gene is TRBD1 (5 bases). Trimming pared 5 bases from V and 8 bases from J, leaving 24 bases between. CDR1 is DFQATT and CDR2 is SNEGSKA in the germline V gene (reference sequence). The CDR3 consists of 15 residues. The CDR3 sequence is CSAHKAGTAAGGYTF. The CDR3 bases are TGCAGTGCTCATAAAGCCGGGACCGCGGCAGGGGGCTACACCTTC.

This clonotype was seen more than once but under ten times. The genes are TRBV20-1 and TRBJ1-5, with D possibly TRBD1 on 5 matching bases. The V and J ends lost 3 bases and 7 bases respectively, with 13 bases between them. Germline CDR1 and CDR2: DFQATT and SNEGSKA (reference sequence). This CDR3 contains 13 residues. This CDR3 is CSASHGGNQPQHF. CDR3 DNA: TGCAGTGCTAGCCACGGGGGAAACCAGCCCCAGCATTTT.

The chain employs TRBV5-5 and TRBJ2-1; 11 bases align to TRBD1. The CDR3 runs to 15 residues. The V gene end was trimmed by 4 bases and the J gene end by 6 bases; junction bases not matched to a gene: 6. Germline lookup yields CDR1 SGHKS and CDR2 YYEKEE (reference sequence). The CDR3 sequence is CASSPGQGVGNEQFF. CDR3 coding DNA: TGTGCCAGCAGCCCGGGACAGGGGGTCGGCAATGAGCAGTTCTTC.

This clonotype was observed many times. The J gene is TRBJ2-5, the V gene TRBV2, with D uncertain. Per the germline V gene, CDR1 is SNHLY and CDR2 is FYNNEI. Trimming took off 6 bases at V and 4 bases at J, with 6 bases between the two ends. The CDR3 covers 11 residues. The DNA for the CDR3 is TGTGCCAGCAGCAAAGGAGAGACCCAGTACTTC. Its translation is CASSKGETQYF. Drawing the rest from reference TRBV2 and TRBJ2-5, the complete variable domain is EPEVTQTPSHQVTQMGQEVILRCVPISNHLYFYWYRQILGQKVEFLVSFYNNEISEKSEIFDDQFSVERPDGSNFTLKIRSTKLEDSAMYFCASSKGETQYFGPGTRLLVL.

This clonotype was counted many times. This rearrangement joins TRBV5-1 to TRBJ1-1; D may be TRBD1 (5 bases). Germline V gene data show CDR1 as SGHRS and CDR2 as YFSETQ. V was clipped by 7 bases and J by 6 bases, with 16 bases between them. The CDR3 runs to 13 residues. CDR3 loop: CASGTTGRAEAFF. The CDR3 DNA follows: TGCGCCAGCGGGACTACGGGGCGGGCTGAAGCTTTCTTT.

This clonotype was found many times. The chain employs TRBV2 and TRBJ2-3, with D possibly being TRBD1 (5 bases). CDR1 is SNHLY and CDR2 is FYNNEI in the germline V gene. V lost 4 bases and J 4 bases, leaving 15 bases between the germline ends. The CDR3 runs to 15 residues. The CDR3 nucleotides are TGTGCCAGCAGTGCCCAGGGTCGTTCCCCAGATACGCAGTATTTT. It is translated as CASSAQGRSPDTQYF.

This clonotype was observed many times. The rearrangement links TRBV12-3 or TRBV12-4 to TRBJ1-1; the D gene is possibly TRBD1 (5 bases). The CDR3 extends over 13 amino acids. Deletions cut 6 bases from V and 7 bases from J, with 15 bases between. CDR3 amino acids: CASSPRGADEAFF. The CDR3 DNA is TGTGCCAGCAGCCCTCGTGGGGCTGATGAAGCTTTCTTT.

This clonotype was observed at least ten times. This rearrangement joins TRBV18 to TRBJ2-2; 12 bases align to TRBD2. There are 17 residues in the CDR3. The trim removed 1 base at V and 4 bases at J, leaving 4 bases unmatched. Germline CDR1 reads KGHSH; CDR2 reads LQKENI. Here the CDR3 DNA reads TGTGCCAGCTCACCACGGACTAGCGGGAAAGGCACCGGGGAGCTGTTTTTT. Its translation is CASSPRTSGKGTGELFF.

There are many counts of this clonotype. The rearrangement uses TRBV15 and TRBJ2-7, with TRBD1 matching over 9 bases. Germline CDR1 and CDR2: LNHNV and YYDKDF (reference sequence). CDR3 length: 15 residues. V was clipped by 3 bases and J by 3 bases; unmatched bases: 6. In nucleotides, the CDR3 is TGTGCCACCAGCAGCCCGGGACAGGGACTCTACGAGCAGTACTTC. Translated, it gives CATSSPGQGLYEQYF. Full variable domain (outside the CDR3, taken from reference TRBV15 and TRBJ2-7): DAMVIQNPRYQVTQFGKPVTLSCSQTLNHNVMYWYQQKSSQAPKLLFHYYDKDFNNEADTPDNFQSRRPNTSFCFLDIRSPGLGDTAMYLCATSSPGQGLYEQYFGPGTRLTVT.

This clonotype has ten or more counts. The chain uses TRBV20-1 and TRBJ1-1; tentatively, D is TRBD1 (5 bases). The CDR3 is 11 residues long. The germline V and J ends were trimmed by 6 bases and 3 bases, with 8 bases remaining between them. Germline assignment: CDR1 DFQATT and CDR2 SNEGSKA (reference sequence). CDR3 sequence reads: CSAAGHTEAFF. CDR3 in DNA: TGCAGTGCAGCAGGGCACACTGAAGCTTTCTTT.

This clonotype showed up many times. The V call is TRBV20-1, the J call TRBJ2-1, with TRBD2 identical over 7 bases. This CDR3 spans 16 amino acids. V trimming: 2 bases; J trimming: 4 bases; junction bases outside the gene matches: 11. The V gene's germline CDR1 is DFQATT and CDR2 SNEGSKA (reference sequence). CDR3 region: CSARSRSSGVYNEQFF. CDR3 DNA: TGCAGTGCTAGATCCCGCTCTAGCGGAGTATACAATGAGCAGTTCTTC.

This clonotype was counted many times. This chain connects TRBV2 to TRBJ1-3; D is unresolved. V lost 4 bases and J lost 0, with 16 bases in between. Per germline, CDR1 SNHLY and CDR2 FYNNEI. This CDR3 spans 17 amino acids. The CDR3 loop reads CASSADAGKLSGNTIYF. The CDR3 DNA sequence: TGTGCCAGCAGTGCTGACGCAGGCAAGCTCTCTGGAAACACCATATATTTT.

This clonotype was counted at least ten times. V gene TRBV6-2 or TRBV6-3 combines with J gene TRBJ1-5; TRBD1 aligns across 8 bases. Germline values: CDR1 MNHEY, CDR2 SVGEGT. CDR3 length: 16 residues. V gave up 6 bases and J gave up 10 bases; unmatched junction bases: 17. CDR3 region: CASSPSTGGVMSPQHF. The CDR3 region has the DNA TGTGCCAGCAGCCCTTCAACAGGGGGTGTTATGTCACCCCAGCATTTT.

This clonotype has more than one count but fewer than ten. This chain links TRBV10-3 with TRBJ1-2; the D is unclear. The CDR3 is 11 residues long. The V gene lost 3 bases and the J gene lost 7 bases, with 6 bases spanning the gap. Germline lookup yields CDR1 ENHRY and CDR2 SYGVKD. The CDR3 region is CAISDRGGYTF. The CDR3 DNA follows: TGTGCCATCAGTGATCGGGGTGGCTACACCTTC.

This clonotype was recorded at least ten times. The genes are TRBV20-1 and TRBJ2-5; D may be TRBD1 or TRBD2 (5 bases each). V was clipped by 5 bases and J by 5 bases, with 24 bases between them. This CDR3 contains 16 residues. Germline loops: CDR1 DFQATT, CDR2 SNEGSKA (reference sequence). CDR3 loop: CSASLRGGLRDETQYF. The CDR3 DNA follows: TGCAGTGCTTCCCTTCGGGGCGGGCTACGGGACGAGACCCAGTACTTC.

At least ten counts were recorded for this clonotype. The chain recombines TRBV7-8 with TRBJ2-4; 12 positions match TRBD1. Germline assignment: CDR1 SGHVS and CDR2 FQNEAQ. The CDR3 is 17 amino acids. J gave up 1 base and V 3 bases, and 4 bases lay outside the gene matches. In DNA, the CDR3 is TGTGCCAGCAGCTTGGGACAGGGGGCATTGGCCAAAAACATTCAGTACTTC. Translation: CASSLGQGALAKNIQYF.

This clonotype has at least ten counts. This chain uses TRBV9 with TRBJ1-1; D not certain. CDR3 length: 11 amino acids. V was shortened by 4 bases and J by 10 bases, with 11 bases between the two germline ends. Germline V gene data show CDR1 as SGDLS and CDR2 as YYNGEE. The CDR3 spells CASSRDPGAFF. CDR3 sequence (DNA): TGTGCCAGCAGCAGAGATCCAGGAGCTTTCTTT.

In this sample, this clonotype turned up many times. The chain carries TRBV6-1 and TRBJ1-4; D is uncertain. Trimming left V 7 bases short and J 8 bases short, with 17 bases between. The CDR3 spans 14 residues. Germline CDR1 and CDR2: MNHNS and SASEGT. DNA of the CDR3: TGTGCCAGCATGTTTACCAGAAGCTCCGAAAAACTGTTTTTT. Its protein product is CASMFTRSSEKLFF.

The sample holds many counts of this clonotype. The J gene is TRBJ2-7, the V gene TRBV20-1, with 11 bases fitting TRBD1. Per the germline V gene, CDR1 is DFQATT and CDR2 is SNEGSKA (reference sequence). The J segment lost 4 bases and the V segment lost 6 bases, leaving 5 bases of the junction unmatched. The CDR3 is 13 amino acids. CDR3: CSAQGQGGYEQYF. The DNA for the CDR3 is TGCAGTGCCCAGGGACAGGGGGGTTACGAGCAGTACTTC.